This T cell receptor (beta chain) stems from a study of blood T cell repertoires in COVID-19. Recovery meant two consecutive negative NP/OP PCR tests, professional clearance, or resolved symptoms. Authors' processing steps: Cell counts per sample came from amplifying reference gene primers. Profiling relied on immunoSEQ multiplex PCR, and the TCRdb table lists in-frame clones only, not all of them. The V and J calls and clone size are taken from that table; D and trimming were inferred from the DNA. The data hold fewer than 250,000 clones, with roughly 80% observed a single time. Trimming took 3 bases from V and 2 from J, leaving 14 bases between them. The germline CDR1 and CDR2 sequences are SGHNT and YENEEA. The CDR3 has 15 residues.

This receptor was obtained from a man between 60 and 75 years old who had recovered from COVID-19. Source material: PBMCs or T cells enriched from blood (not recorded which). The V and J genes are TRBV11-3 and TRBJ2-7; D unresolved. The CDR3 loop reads CASSLAGTTTYEQYF. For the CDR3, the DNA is TGTGCCAGCAGCTTGGCAGGCACGACGACCTACGAGCAGTACTTC.